This paragraph covers one T cell receptor beta chain sequence. The antigen remains unidentified. The investigators split CD4+ cells into a CD45RA+ naive subset and a CD45RA-negative memory subset. This sample was included in a study of shared clonotypes between healthy human individuals. In the authors' methods: ImmunoSEQ gave junction-only sequences without quality scores, so filtering differed. Only in-frame clones appear in the TCRdb table, and some are missing; sequencing was by immunoSEQ multiplex PCR. V, J and clone size are taken as reported in that table, and D and trimming were inferred from the DNA itself. The sample lists approximately 2.5 million clones, 93% occurring once. General study findings and limits: Generation probabilities of non-shared clonotypes were lower (relative to those shared by all four donors).

Germline lookup yields CDR1 SEHNR and CDR2 FQNEAQ (reference sequence). The length of the CDR3 is 15 residues. The V gene lost 0 bases and the J gene lost 10 bases, with 13 bases spanning the gap. The sequence came from a man aged 18 to 29 in good health. Some clones in this sample may be carry-over from other donors' samples. The sequenced material came from naive CD4+ T cells from PBMCs. Subset defined: CD45RA+ positively selected. The chain carries TRBV7-9 and TRBJ1-6; no clear D gene. CDR3 bases: TGTGCCAGCAGCTTAGCCTCGGGTGGCGGATCACCCCTCCACTTT. This codes for CASSLASGGGSPLHF. The variable domain in full, with the rest retrieved from reference TRBV7-9 and TRBJ1-6, is DTGVSQNPRHKITKRGQNVTFRCDPISEHNRLYWYRQTLGQGPEFLTYFQNEAQLEKSRLLSDRFSAERPKGSFSTLEIQRTEQGDSAMYLCASSLASGGGSPLHFGNGTRLTVT.